A selection of T cell receptor beta chains follows, all from one sample in a study of a mutant IDH1 vaccine in newly diagnosed glioma. Antigens for these TCRs are unknown. Repertoires were generated with immunoSEQ multiplex PCR, while TCRdb's copy carries only in-frame clones and drops some. This sample has roughly 110,000 clones, with around 90% found just once. Here the sequenced sample was PBMCs, taken from a glioma patient whose treatment included an IDH1 peptide vaccine. Receptors originate from a woman in her forties or fifties with glioma. The CDR3 runs from the conserved cysteine through the conserved F or W. D genes are given only for firm matches. Where a row states a size, it is once, few, many or the class of an expanded clone; other rows omit it.

abundance: .; j_gene: TRBJ2-1; v_gene: TRBV19; d_gene: .; CDR3aa: CASSLRMREDSYNEQFF; CDR3nt: TGTGCCAGTAGTCTCAGGATGAGGGAGGACTCCTACAATGAGCAGTTCTTC
abundance: .; j_gene: TRBJ2-7; v_gene: TRBV5-1; d_gene: TRBD1; CDR3aa: CASGLDRESGEQYF; CDR3nt: TGCGCCAGCGGCCTCGACAGGGAGAGCGGAGAGCAGTACTTC
abundance: .; j_gene: TRBJ1-1; v_gene: TRBV28; d_gene: .; CDR3aa: CASSFGMNTEAFF; CDR3nt: TGTGCCAGCAGTTTCGGCATGAACACTGAAGCTTTCTTT
abundance: .; j_gene: TRBJ2-2; v_gene: TRBV6-5; d_gene: .; CDR3aa: CASSYNRDTGELFF; CDR3nt: TGTGCCAGCAGTTACAACAGGGACACCGGGGAGCTGTTTTTT
abundance: .; j_gene: TRBJ1-2; v_gene: TRBV20-1; d_gene: .; CDR3aa: CSASYYGYTF; CDR3nt: TGCAGTGCTAGCTACTATGGCTACACCTTC
abundance: once; j_gene: TRBJ2-2; v_gene: TRBV7-9; d_gene: TRBD2; CDR3aa: CASSSQRVLAGLNTGELFF; CDR3nt: TGTGCCAGCAGCTCCCAAAGGGTTCTAGCGGGCCTAAACACCGGGGAGCTGTTTTTT
abundance: .; j_gene: TRBJ1-2; v_gene: TRBV7-8; d_gene: TRBD1; CDR3aa: CASSLGTGGLYGYTF; CDR3nt: TGTGCCAGCAGCTTAGGGACAGGGGGCTTGTATGGCTACACCTTC
abundance: .; j_gene: TRBJ2-7; v_gene: TRBV13; d_gene: .; CDR3aa: CASSFGGSYEQYF; CDR3nt: TGTGCCAGCAGTTTCGGAGGCTCCTACGAGCAGTACTTC
abundance: .; j_gene: TRBJ2-2; v_gene: TRBV11-2; d_gene: TRBD2; CDR3aa: CASSLQLAGGRTGELFF; CDR3nt: TGTGCCAGCAGCTTACAATTAGCGGGAGGGCGGACCGGGGAGCTGTTTTTT
abundance: .; j_gene: TRBJ2-1; v_gene: TRBV7-8; d_gene: TRBD2; CDR3aa: CASSLAREAWLGVHNEQFF; CDR3nt: TGTGCCAGCAGCTTAGCCCGGGAGGCATGGTTGGGCGTGCACAATGAGCAGTTCTTC
abundance: .; j_gene: TRBJ1-1; v_gene: TRBV4-2; d_gene: .; CDR3aa: CASSQLGLNTEAFF; CDR3nt: TGTGCCAGCAGCCAACTGGGCCTGAACACTGAAGCTTTCTTT
abundance: .; j_gene: TRBJ2-1; v_gene: TRBV27; d_gene: TRBD2; CDR3aa: CASSPLAGVQAQQFF; CDR3nt: TGTGCCAGCAGTCCCCTAGCGGGAGTTCAAGCTCAGCAGTTCTTC
abundance: .; j_gene: TRBJ1-5; v_gene: TRBV30; d_gene: .; CDR3aa: CAWSEVQANQPQHF; CDR3nt: TGTGCCTGGAGTGAGGTCCAGGCGAATCAGCCCCAGCATTTT
abundance: .; j_gene: TRBJ2-7; v_gene: TRBV5-1; d_gene: .; CDR3aa: CASSSTYYEQYF; CDR3nt: TGCGCCAGCAGCTCAACATACTACGAGCAGTACTTC
abundance: .; j_gene: TRBJ1-2; v_gene: TRBV5-4; d_gene: .; CDR3aa: CASSFSGAHGYTF; CDR3nt: TGTGCCAGCAGCTTCTCAGGGGCCCATGGCTACACCTTC